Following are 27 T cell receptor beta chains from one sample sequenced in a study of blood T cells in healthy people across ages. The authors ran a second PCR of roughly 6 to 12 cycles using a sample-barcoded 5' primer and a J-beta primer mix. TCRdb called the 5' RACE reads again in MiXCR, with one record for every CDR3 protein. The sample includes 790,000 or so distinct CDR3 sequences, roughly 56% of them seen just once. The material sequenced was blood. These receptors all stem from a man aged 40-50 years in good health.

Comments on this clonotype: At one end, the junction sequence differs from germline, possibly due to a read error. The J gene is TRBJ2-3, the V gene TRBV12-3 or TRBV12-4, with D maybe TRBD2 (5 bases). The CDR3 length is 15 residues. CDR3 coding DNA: TGTGTCAGCAGTACCGAGGGATACACCACAGATACGCAGTATTTT. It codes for CVSSTEGYTTDTQYF.

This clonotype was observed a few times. In DNA, the CDR3 is TGTGCCAGCAGTGACGGACTTCCCGGGACAGGGTTCTACGAGCAGTACTTC. The encoded protein is CASSDGLPGTGFYEQYF. V and J are TRBV25-1 and TRBJ2-7; 9 bases map to TRBD1. CDR3 length: 17 residues. V was pared by 3 bases and J by 3 bases, with 12 bases of the junction left unmatched. Germline V gene sequence: CDR1 MGHDK, CDR2 SYGVNS.

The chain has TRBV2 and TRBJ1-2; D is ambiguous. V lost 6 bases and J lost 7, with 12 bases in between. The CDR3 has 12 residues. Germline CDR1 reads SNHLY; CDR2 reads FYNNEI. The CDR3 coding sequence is TGTGCCAGCAGCTCCACCCGTATTGGCTACACCTTC. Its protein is CASSSTRIGYTF. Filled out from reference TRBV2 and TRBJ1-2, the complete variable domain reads EPEVTQTPSHQVTQMGQEVILRCVPISNHLYFYWYRQILGQKVEFLVSFYNNEISEKSEIFDDQFSVERPDGSNFTLKIRSTKLEDSAMYFCASSSTRIGYTFGSGTRLTVV.

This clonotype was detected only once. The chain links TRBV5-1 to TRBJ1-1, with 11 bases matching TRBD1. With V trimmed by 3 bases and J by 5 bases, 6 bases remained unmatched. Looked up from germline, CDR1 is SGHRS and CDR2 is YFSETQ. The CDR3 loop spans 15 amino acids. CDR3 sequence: CASSWTGGAGTEAFF. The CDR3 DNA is TGCGCCAGCAGCTGGACAGGGGGCGCAGGGACTGAAGCTTTCTTT.

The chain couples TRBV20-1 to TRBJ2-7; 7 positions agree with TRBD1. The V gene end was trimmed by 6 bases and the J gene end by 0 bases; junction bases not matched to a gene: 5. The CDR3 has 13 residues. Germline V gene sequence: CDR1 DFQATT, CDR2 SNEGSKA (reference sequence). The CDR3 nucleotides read TGCAGTGCGACACGGGACAGCTCCTACGAGCAGTACTTC. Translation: CSATRDSSYEQYF.

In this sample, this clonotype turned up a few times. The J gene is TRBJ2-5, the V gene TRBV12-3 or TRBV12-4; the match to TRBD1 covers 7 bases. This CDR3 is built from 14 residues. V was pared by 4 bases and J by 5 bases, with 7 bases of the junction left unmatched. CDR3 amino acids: CASSSNRGSETQYF. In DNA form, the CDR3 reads TGTGCCAGCAGTTCAAACAGGGGTTCTGAGACCCAGTACTTC.

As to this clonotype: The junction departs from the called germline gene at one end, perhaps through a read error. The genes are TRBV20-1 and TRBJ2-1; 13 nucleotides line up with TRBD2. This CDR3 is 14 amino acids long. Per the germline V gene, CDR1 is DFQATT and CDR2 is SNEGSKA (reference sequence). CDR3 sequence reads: CSASGLAGDKEQFF. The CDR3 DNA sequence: TGCAGTGCAAGCGGACTAGCGGGGGACAAGGAGCAGTTCTTC.

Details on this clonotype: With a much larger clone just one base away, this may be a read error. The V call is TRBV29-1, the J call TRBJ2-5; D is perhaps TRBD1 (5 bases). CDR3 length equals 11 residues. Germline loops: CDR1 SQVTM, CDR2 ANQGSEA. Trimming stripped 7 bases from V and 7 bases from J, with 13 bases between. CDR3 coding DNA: TGCAGCGCTCTCGAAACAGGGACCCAGTACTTC. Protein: CSALETGTQYF. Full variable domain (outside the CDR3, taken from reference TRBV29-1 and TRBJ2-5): SAVISQKPSRDICQRGTSLTIQCQVDSQVTMMFWYRQQPGQSLTLIATANQGSEATYESGFVIDKFPISRPNLTFSTLTVSNMSPEDSSIYLCSALETGTQYFGPGTRLLVL.

The DNA of the CDR3 is TGTGCCAGCAGCTTAGGGCGGTTAGCGGGTGAGCAGTTCTTC. Translated, it gives CASSLGRLAGEQFF. V and J are TRBV7-2 and TRBJ2-1; 7 nucleotides align to TRBD2. This CDR3 contains 14 residues. The V gene's germline CDR1 is SGHTA and CDR2 FQGNSA. V gave up 1 base and J gave up 9 bases; unmatched junction bases: 6. Variable domain in full (rest from reference TRBV7-2 and TRBJ2-1): GAGVSQSPSNKVTEKGKDVELRCDPISGHTALYWYRQSLGQGLEFLIYFQGNSAPDKSGLPSDRFSAERTGGSVSTLTIQRTQQEDSAVYLCASSLGRLAGEQFFGPGTRLTVL.

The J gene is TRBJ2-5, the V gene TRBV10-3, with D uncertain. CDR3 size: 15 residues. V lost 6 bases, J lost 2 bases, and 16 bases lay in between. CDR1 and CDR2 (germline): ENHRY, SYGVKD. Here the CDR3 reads CAISPRGALQETQYF. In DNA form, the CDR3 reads TGTGCCATCAGCCCTCGCGGCGCCCTTCAAGAGACCCAGTACTTC.

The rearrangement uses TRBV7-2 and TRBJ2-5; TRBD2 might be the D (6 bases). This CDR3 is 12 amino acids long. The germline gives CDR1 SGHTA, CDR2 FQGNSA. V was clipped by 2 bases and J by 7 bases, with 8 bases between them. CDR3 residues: CASSLWRGTQYF. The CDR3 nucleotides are TGTGCCAGCAGCTTATGGCGGGGGACCCAGTACTTC.

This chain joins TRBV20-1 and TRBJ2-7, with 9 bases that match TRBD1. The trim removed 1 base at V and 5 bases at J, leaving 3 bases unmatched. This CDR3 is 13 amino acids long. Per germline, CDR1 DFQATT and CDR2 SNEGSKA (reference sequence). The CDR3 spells CSARGQGDHEQYF. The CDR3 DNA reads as TGCAGTGCTAGAGGACAGGGGGACCACGAGCAGTACTTC.

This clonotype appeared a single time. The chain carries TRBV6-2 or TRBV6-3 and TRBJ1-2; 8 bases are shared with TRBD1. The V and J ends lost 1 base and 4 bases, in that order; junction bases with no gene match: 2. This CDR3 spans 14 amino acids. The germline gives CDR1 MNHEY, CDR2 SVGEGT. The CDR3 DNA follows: TGTGCCAGCAGTTACTGGGACAGGTCCTATGGCTACACCTTC. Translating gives CASSYWDRSYGYTF.

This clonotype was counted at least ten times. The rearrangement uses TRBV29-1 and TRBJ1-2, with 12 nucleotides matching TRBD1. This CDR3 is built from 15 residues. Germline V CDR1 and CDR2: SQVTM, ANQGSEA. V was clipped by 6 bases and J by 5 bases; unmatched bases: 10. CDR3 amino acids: CSVSPPGQGAYGYTF. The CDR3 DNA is TGCAGCGTCTCACCTCCGGGACAGGGGGCGTATGGCTACACCTTC.

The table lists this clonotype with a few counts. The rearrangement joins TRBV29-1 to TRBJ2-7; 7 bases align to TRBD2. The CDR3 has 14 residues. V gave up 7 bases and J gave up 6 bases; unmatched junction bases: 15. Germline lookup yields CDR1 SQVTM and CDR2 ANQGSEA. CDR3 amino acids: CSADVAGPTLEQYF. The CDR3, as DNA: TGCAGCGCTGACGTAGCGGGTCCGACTCTCGAGCAGTACTTC.

CDR3 amino acids: CSVGGPLRGQFF. The CDR3, as DNA: TGCAGCGTTGGAGGACCTTTGAGAGGGCAGTTCTTC. This chain connects TRBV29-1 to TRBJ2-1, with D unclear. Per the germline V gene, CDR1 is SQVTM and CDR2 is ANQGSEA. Deletions cut 4 bases from V and 12 bases from J, with 16 bases between. CDR3 length equals 12 residues.

In DNA, the CDR3 is TGTGCCGCCAGTATGGGGGGTCGGTACAATGAGCAGTTCTTC. Its translation: CAASMGGRYNEQFF. The genes are TRBV7-9 and TRBJ2-1, with a weak D call TRBD2 (6 bases). The ends were cut back, 11 bases at V and 4 bases at J, with 18 bases in the middle. Germline V lookup: CDR1 SEHNR, CDR2 FQNEAQ (reference sequence). This CDR3 region has 14 residues.

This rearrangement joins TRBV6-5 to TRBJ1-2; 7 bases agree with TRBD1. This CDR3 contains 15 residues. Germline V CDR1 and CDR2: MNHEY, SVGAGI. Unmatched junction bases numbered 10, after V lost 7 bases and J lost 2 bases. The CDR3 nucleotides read TGTGCCAGCACCTTCTCCCCACAGGGGAACTATGGCTACACCTTC. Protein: CASTFSPQGNYGYTF.

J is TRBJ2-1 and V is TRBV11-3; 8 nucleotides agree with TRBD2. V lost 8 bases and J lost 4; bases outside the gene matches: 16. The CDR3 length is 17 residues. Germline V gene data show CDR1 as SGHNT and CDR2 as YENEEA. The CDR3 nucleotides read TGTGCCAGCTCCACCTCAACCGGGACTAGAGCATACAATGAGCAGTTCTTC. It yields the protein CASSTSTGTRAYNEQFF.

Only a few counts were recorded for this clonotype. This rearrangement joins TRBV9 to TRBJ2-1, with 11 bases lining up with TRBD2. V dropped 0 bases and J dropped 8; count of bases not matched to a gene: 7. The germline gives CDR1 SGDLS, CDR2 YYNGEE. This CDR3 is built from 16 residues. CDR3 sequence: CASSVAKLAGGDEQFF. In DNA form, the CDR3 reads TGTGCCAGCAGCGTAGCAAAGCTAGCGGGAGGAGATGAGCAGTTCTTC.

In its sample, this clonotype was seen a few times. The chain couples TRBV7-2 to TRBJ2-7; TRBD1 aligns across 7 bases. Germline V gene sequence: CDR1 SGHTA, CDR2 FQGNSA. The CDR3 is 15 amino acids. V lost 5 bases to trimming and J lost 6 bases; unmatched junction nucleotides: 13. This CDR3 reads CASSTRRQGSSEQYF. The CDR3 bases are TGTGCCAGCAGCACCCGTCGACAGGGTTCCAGCGAGCAGTACTTC. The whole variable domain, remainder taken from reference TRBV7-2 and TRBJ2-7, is GAGVSQSPSNKVTEKGKDVELRCDPISGHTALYWYRQSLGQGLEFLIYFQGNSAPDKSGLPSDRFSAERTGGSVSTLTIQRTQQEDSAVYLCASSTRRQGSSEQYFGPGTRLTVT.

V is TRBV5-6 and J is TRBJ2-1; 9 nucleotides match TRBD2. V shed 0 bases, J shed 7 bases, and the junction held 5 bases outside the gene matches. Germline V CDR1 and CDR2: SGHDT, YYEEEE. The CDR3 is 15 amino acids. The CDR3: CASSLVGTSLNEQFF. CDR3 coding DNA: TGTGCCAGCAGCTTGGTTGGGACTAGCTTAAATGAGCAGTTCTTC.

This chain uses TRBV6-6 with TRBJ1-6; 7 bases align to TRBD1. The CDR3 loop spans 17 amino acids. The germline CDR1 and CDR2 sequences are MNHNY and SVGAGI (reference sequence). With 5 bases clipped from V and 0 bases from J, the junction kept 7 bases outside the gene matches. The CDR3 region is CASSTGQASSYNSPLHF. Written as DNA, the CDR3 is TGTGCCAGCAGTACCGGACAGGCGAGCTCCTATAATTCACCCCTCCACTTT.

This chain's CDR3 is CSVEGQLNYGYTF. The CDR3, as DNA: TGCAGCGTTGAGGGTCAGCTCAACTATGGCTACACCTTC. The chain is built from TRBV29-1 and TRBJ1-2; D is unclear. The V gene lost 3 bases and the J gene lost 2 bases, with 10 bases spanning the gap. In germline, CDR1 is SQVTM, CDR2 ANQGSEA. This CDR3 has 13 residues. Full variable domain (outside the CDR3, taken from reference TRBV29-1 and TRBJ1-2): SAVISQKPSRDICQRGTSLTIQCQVDSQVTMMFWYRQQPGQSLTLIATANQGSEATYESGFVIDKFPISRPNLTFSTLTVSNMSPEDSSIYLCSVEGQLNYGYTFGSGTRLTVV.

In nucleotides, the CDR3 is TGTGCCAGAACGGGACAGTTCGTTTCGACGGAGACCCAGTTCTTC. Translating it yields CARTGQFVSTETQFF. The chain couples TRBV2 to TRBJ2-1, with 7 bases lining up with TRBD1. This CDR3 has 15 amino acids. With 9 bases clipped from V and 13 bases from J, the junction kept 21 bases outside the gene matches. In germline, CDR1 is SNHLY, CDR2 FYNNEI.

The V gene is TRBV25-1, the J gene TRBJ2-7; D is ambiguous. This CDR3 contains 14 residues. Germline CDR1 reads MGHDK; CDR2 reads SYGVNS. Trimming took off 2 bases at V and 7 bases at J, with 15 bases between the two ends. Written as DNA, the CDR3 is TGTGCCAGCAGTGAAATGGGCCGCGAAGTGGAGCAGTACTTC. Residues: CASSEMGREVEQYF.

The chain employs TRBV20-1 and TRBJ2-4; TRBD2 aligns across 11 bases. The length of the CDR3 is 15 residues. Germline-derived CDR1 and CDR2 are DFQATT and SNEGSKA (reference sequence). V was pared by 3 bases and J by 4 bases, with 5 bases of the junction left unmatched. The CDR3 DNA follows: TGCAGTGCTAGGAGCACTAGCGGGGGTAAAAACATTCAGTACTTC. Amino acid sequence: CSARSTSGGKNIQYF.